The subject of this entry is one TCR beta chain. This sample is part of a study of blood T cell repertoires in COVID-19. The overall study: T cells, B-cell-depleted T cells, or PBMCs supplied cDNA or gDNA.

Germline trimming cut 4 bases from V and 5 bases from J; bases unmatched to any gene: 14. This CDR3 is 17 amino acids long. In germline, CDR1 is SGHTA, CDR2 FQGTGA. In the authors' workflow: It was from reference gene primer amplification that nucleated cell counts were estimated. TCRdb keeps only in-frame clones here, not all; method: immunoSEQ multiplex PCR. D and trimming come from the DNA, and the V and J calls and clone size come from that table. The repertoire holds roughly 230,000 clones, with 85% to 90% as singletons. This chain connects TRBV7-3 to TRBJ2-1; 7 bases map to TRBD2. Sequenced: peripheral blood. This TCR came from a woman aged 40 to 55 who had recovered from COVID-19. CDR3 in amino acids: CASSSPPPLAVNNEQFF. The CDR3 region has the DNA TGTGCCAGCAGCTCTCCCCCGCCGCTAGCGGTGAACAATGAGCAGTTCTTC.